This entry concerns a single TCR beta chain. As processed by the authors: Amplified reference gene primers provided the basis for estimating nucleated cell counts. Libraries were prepared by immunoSEQ multiplex PCR; TCRdb keeps only in-frame clonotypes and omits some of them. V and J calls and clone size follow that table, whereas D and trimming were derived from the DNA. Counted here are hundreds of thousands of clones, 65% to 85% occurring once; the ten biggest clones make up roughly a tenth. The entry originates in a study of blood T cell repertoires in COVID-19. In the study overall: The United States, Italy and Spain were the sources of the acute and convalescent COVID-19 samples.

The sequence derives from a woman of 80 years or more with acute or convalescent COVID-19. The specimen sequenced was peripheral blood.

The CDR3 DNA is TGTGCCAGCACTCCTGGACTAGAGCGAGTAAGCACAGATACGCAGTATTTT. Protein product: CASTPGLERVSTDTQYF. This rearrangement joins TRBV28 to TRBJ2-3, with 7 positions matching TRBD2. With V trimmed by 7 bases and J by 0 bases, 13 bases remained unmatched. Germline V gene sequence: CDR1 MDHEN, CDR2 SYDVKM. CDR3 length: 17 amino acids.